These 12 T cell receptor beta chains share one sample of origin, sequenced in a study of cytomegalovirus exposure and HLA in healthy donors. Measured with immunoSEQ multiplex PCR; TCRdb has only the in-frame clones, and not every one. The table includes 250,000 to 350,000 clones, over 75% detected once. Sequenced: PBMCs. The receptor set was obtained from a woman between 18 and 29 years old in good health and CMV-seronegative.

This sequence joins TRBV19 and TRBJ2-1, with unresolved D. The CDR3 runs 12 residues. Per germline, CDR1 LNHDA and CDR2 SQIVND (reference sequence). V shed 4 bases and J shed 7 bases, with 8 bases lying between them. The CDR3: CASSTPGNEQFF. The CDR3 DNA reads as TGTGCCAGTAGTACGCCCGGGAATGAGCAGTTCTTC.

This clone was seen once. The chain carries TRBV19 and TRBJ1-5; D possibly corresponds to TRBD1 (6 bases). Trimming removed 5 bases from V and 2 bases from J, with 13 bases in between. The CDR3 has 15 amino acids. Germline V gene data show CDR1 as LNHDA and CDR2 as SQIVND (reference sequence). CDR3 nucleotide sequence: TGTGCCAGTAGTTCCACAGGGTCTGGCAATCAGCCCCAGCATTTT. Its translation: CASSSTGSGNQPQHF.

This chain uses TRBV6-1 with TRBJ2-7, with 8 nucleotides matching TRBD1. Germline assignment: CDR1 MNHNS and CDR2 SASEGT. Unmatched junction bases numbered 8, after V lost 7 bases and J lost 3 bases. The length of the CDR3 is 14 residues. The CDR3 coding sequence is TGTGCCAGCAACACAGGGGGTCTCCTCTACGAGCAGTACTTC. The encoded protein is CASNTGGLLYEQYF.

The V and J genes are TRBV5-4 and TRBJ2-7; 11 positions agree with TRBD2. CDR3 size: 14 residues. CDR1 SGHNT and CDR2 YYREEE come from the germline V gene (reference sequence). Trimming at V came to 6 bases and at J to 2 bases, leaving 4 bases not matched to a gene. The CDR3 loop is CASTLAGGTYEQYF. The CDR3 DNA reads TGTGCCAGCACCTTAGCGGGAGGGACCTACGAGCAGTACTTC.

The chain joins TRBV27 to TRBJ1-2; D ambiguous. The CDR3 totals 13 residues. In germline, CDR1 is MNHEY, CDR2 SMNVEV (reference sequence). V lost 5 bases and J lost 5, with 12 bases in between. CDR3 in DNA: TGTGCCAGCAGTGACGAGGGCCGATATGGCTACACCTTC. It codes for CASSDEGRYGYTF.

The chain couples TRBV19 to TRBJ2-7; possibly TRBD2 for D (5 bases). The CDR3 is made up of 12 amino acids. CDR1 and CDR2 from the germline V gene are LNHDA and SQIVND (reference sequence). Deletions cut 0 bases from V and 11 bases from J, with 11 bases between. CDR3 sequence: CASSIDPASKYF. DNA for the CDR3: TGTGCCAGTAGTATAGATCCTGCTAGCAAGTACTTC.

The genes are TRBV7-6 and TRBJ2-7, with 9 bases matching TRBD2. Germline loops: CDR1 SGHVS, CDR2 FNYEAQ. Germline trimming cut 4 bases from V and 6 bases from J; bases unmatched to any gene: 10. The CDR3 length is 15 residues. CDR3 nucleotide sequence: TGTGCCAGCAGCTCCGCGGAAGCGGGAGGAGTCGAGCAGTACTTC. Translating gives CASSSAEAGGVEQYF. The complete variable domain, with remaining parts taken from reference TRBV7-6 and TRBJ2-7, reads GAGVSQSPRYKVTKRGQDVALRCDPISGHVSLYWYRQALGQGPEFLTYFNYEAQQDKSGLPNDRFSAERPEGSISTLTIQRTEQRDSAMYRCASSSAEAGGVEQYFGPGTRLTVT.

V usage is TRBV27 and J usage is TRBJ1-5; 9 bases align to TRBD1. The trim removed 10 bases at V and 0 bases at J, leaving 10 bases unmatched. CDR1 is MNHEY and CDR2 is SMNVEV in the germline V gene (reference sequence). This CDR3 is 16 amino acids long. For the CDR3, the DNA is TGTGCCACCCCTTGGACAGGGGTTTTTAGCAATCAGCCCCAGCATTTT. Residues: CATPWTGVFSNQPQHF.

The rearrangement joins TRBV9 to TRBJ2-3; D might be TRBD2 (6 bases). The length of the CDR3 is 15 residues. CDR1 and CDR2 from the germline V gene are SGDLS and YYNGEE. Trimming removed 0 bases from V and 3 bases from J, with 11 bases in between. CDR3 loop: CASSVAAEGTDTQYF. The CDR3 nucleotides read TGTGCCAGCAGCGTAGCTGCGGAGGGGACAGATACGCAGTATTTT.

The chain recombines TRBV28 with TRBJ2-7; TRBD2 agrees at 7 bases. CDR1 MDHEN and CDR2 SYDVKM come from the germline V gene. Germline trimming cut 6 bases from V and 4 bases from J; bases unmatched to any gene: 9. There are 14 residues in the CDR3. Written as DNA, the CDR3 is TGTGCCAGCAGGTCGGGGGGAGTCGTGTACGAGCAGTACTTC. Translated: CASRSGGVVYEQYF.

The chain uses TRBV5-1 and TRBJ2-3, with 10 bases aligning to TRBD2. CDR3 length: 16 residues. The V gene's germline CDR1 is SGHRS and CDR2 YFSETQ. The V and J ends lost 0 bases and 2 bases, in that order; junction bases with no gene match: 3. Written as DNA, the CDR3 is TGCGCCAGCAGCTTGGTGCTAGCGGGAGCCACAGATACGCAGTATTTT. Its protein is CASSLVLAGATDTQYF.

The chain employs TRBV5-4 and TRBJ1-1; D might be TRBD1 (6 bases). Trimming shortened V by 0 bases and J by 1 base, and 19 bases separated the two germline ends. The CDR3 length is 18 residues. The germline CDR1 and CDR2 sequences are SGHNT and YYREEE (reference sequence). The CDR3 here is CASSLGGGAQATNTEAFF. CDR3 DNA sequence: TGTGCCAGCAGCTTGGGAGGGGGAGCACAGGCGACGAACACTGAAGCTTTCTTT.